These T cell receptor beta chains were read from a single sample in a study of persistence of HIV-infected CD4 T cells. Clones were read by immunoSEQ multiplex PCR, and TCRdb kept only the in-frame ones, dropping some. Of about 47,000 clones listed, about nine tenths are singletons. These receptors have no identified antigens. The sample was CD4+ T cells sorted from PBMCs after approximately 18-hour stimulation, taken from a patient who received antiretroviral therapy. The receptors were sampled from an adult man with HIV who was CMV-seropositive. The CDR3 runs from the conserved cysteine through the conserved F or W. The order of the fields is clone size, D gene, J gene, V gene, CDR3 DNA, CDR3 protein. D genes are given only for firm matches. Expanded clones are given a class, and other clones once, few, many or no size at all.

clone_size: .
d_call: .
j_call: TRBJ1-3
v_call: TRBV7-9
cdr3_nt: TGTGCCAGCAGCTGGGACGGCCGCTCTGGAAACACCATATATTTT
cdr3_aa: CASSWDGRSGNTIYF

clone_size: .
d_call: TRBD2
j_call: TRBJ2-1
v_call: TRBV14
cdr3_nt: TGTGCCAGCAGCCAAGATCTAGCGGGGGCTTTATACAATGAGCAGTTCTTC
cdr3_aa: CASSQDLAGALYNEQFF

clone_size: few
d_call: .
j_call: TRBJ1-5
v_call: TRBV6-6
cdr3_nt: TGTGCCAGCAGTTATTCAGGGAGCAATCAGCCCCAGCATTTT
cdr3_aa: CASSYSGSNQPQHF

clone_size: .
d_call: TRBD1
j_call: TRBJ2-1
v_call: TRBV19
cdr3_nt: TGTGCCAGTAGTATAGGCCCAGGACAGGGGGCGCGGCAGTTCTTC
cdr3_aa: CASSIGPGQGARQFF

clone_size: .
d_call: .
j_call: TRBJ2-3
v_call: TRBV11-3
cdr3_nt: TGTGCCAGCAGCTTAGTGGCGGGACCTGCGAGCACAGATACGCAGTATTTT
cdr3_aa: CASSLVAGPASTDTQYF

clone_size: once
d_call: TRBD1
j_call: TRBJ2-7
v_call: TRBV6-5
cdr3_nt: TGTGCCAGCAGTTACTCGAAGGGACAGGGTGTCTACGAGCAGTACTTC
cdr3_aa: CASSYSKGQGVYEQYF

clone_size: .
d_call: .
j_call: TRBJ2-1
v_call: TRBV6-5
cdr3_nt: TGTGCCAGCAGTTACTCCGGGACAACCTACAATGAGCAGTTCTTC
cdr3_aa: CASSYSGTTYNEQFF

clone_size: .
d_call: .
j_call: TRBJ2-3
v_call: TRBV3-1/TRBV3-2
cdr3_nt: TGTGCCAGCAGCCAAGATTCCCCAAAGCAGTATTTT
cdr3_aa: CASSQDSPKQYF

clone_size: .
d_call: .
j_call: TRBJ1-2
v_call: TRBV24-1
cdr3_nt: TGTGCCACCAGTGAAAGCACCCATGGCTACACCTTC
cdr3_aa: CATSESTHGYTF

clone_size: .
d_call: TRBD1
j_call: TRBJ1-2
v_call: TRBV4-1
cdr3_nt: TGCGCCAGCAGCCAGGGACAGGGGAACTTTAGAGCGGCGGGAACCTTC
cdr3_aa: CASSQGQGNFRAAGTF

clone_size: .
d_call: TRBD1
j_call: TRBJ1-3
v_call: TRBV2
cdr3_nt: TGTGCCAGCAGTCGCCTTGGGACAGTGGGAAACACCATATATTTT
cdr3_aa: CASSRLGTVGNTIYF

clone_size: .
d_call: .
j_call: TRBJ1-4
v_call: TRBV6-5
cdr3_nt: TGTGCCAGTACTGGGGAGGCTAATGAAAAACTGTTTTTT
cdr3_aa: CASTGEANEKLFF

clone_size: .
d_call: .
j_call: TRBJ1-2
v_call: TRBV6-5
cdr3_nt: TGTGCCAGCAGTACATTACAGGTTAACTATGGCTACACCTTC
cdr3_aa: CASSTLQVNYGYTF

clone_size: once
d_call: .
j_call: TRBJ2-1
v_call: TRBV7-8
cdr3_nt: TGTGCCAGCAGCTTAATGGGGGCCAACAATGAGCAGTTCTTC
cdr3_aa: CASSLMGANNEQFF